This TCR beta chain was sequenced in a study of CD8+CD57+ T cells in acquired aplastic anemia. For the study at large: The DNA of sorted CD4+ and CD8+ cells averaged 3.2 ug. As sequenced from healthy donors, CD4+ cells averaged roughly 10 million reads.

Overall study results and limits: Patients and controls shared approximately 28 CD8+ CDR3 sequences.

Turning to this clonotype: Its specificity is not known. The junction departs from germline at one end; a sequencing error may be responsible.

This CDR3 region has 12 residues. Germline-derived CDR1 and CDR2 are SEHNR and FQNEAQ (reference sequence). Both TCR beta VDJ combination and CDR3 sequence profiling were carried out. Genomic DNA was the template for this profiling. TCRdb reprocessed the reads via MiXCR and lists one record per CDR3 protein. The table lists approximately 380,000 distinct CDR3 sequences, about two thirds of them singletons. The receptor comes from a human donor in good health, serving as a control. Sequencing was performed on sorted CD4+, CD8+, or CD8+CD57+ T cells (not recorded which) from PBMCs. The chain recombines TRBV7-9 with TRBJ1-2; D call uncertain. The CDR3 reads CASSLSGNGDTF. The CDR3 DNA reads as TGCGCCAGCAGCTTGTCCGGGAATGGGGACACCTTC.